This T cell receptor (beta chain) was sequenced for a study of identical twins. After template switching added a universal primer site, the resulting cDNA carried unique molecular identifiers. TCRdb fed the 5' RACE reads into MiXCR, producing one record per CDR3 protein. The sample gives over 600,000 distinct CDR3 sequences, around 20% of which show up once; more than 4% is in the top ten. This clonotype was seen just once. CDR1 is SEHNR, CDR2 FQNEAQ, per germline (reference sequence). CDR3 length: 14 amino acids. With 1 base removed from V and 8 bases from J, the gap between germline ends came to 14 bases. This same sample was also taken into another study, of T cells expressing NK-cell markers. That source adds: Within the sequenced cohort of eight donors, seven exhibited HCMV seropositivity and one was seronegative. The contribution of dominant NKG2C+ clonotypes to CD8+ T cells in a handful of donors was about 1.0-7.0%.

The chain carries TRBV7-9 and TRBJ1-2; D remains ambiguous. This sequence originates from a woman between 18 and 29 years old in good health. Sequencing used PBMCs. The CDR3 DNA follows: TGTGCCAGCAGCTTAGTTCCCCGGGCACAAGGCTACACCTTC. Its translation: CASSLVPRAQGYTF.